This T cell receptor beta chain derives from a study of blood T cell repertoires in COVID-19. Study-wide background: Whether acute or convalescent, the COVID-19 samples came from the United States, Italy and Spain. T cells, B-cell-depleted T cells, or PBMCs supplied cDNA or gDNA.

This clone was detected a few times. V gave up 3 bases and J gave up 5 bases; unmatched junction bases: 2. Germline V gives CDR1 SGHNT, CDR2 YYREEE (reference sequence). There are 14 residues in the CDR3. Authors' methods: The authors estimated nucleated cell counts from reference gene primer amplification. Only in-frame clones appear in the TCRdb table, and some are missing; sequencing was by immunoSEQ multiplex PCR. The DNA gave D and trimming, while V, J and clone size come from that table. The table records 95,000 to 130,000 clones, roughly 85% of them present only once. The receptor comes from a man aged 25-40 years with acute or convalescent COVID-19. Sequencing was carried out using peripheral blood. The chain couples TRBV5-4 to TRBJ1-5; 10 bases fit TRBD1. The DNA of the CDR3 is TGTGCCAGCAGCTCCGGACAGGGGGATCAGCCCCAGCATTTT. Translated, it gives CASSSGQGDQPQHF.